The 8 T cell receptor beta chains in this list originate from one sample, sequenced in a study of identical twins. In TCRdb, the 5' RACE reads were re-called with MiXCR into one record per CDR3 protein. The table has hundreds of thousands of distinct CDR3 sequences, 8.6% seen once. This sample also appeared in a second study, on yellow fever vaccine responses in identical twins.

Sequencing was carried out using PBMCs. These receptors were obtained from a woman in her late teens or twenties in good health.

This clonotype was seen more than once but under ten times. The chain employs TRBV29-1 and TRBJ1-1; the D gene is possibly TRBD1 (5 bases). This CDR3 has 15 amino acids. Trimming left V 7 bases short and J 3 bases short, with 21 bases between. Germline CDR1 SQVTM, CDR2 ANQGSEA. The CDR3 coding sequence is TGCAGCGCCATGGGAGGGGAGGACTTCGACACTGAAGCTTTCTTT. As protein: CSAMGGEDFDTEAFF.

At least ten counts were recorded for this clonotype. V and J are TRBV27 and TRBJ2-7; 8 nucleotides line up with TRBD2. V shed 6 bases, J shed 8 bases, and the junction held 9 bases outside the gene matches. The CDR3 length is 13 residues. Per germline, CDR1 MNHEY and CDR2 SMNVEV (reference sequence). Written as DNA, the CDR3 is TGTGCCAGCAGGGGGCCGGGACTAGAGAAGCAGTACTTC. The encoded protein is CASRGPGLEKQYF.

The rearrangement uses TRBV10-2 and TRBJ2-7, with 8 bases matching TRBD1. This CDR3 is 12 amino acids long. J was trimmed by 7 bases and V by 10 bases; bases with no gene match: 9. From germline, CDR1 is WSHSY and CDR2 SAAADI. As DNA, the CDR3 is TGCGCCACGCAGACAGGGGTAGGGGAGCAGTACTTC. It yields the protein CATQTGVGEQYF.

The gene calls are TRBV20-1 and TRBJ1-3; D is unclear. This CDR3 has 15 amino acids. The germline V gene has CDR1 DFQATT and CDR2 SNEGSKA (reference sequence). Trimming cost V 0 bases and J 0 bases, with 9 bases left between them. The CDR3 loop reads CSARDYSASGNTIYF. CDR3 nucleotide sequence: TGCAGTGCTAGAGATTACAGTGCCTCTGGAAACACCATATATTTT.

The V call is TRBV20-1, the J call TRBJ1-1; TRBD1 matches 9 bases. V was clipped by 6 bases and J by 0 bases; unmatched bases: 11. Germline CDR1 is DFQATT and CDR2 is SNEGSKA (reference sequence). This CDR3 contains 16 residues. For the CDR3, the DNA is TGCAGTGCCCAATACAGGGGGCGCAGATTGAACACTGAAGCTTTCTTT. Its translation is CSAQYRGRRLNTEAFF.

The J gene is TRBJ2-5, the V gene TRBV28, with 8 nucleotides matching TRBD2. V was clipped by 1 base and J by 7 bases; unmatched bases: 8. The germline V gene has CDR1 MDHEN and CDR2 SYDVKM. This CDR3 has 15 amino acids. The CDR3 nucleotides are TGTGCCAGCAGTTTATTGGAAACCGGGGGGGGGACCCAGTACTTC. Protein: CASSLLETGGGTQYF. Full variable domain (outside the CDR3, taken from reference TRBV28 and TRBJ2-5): DVKVTQSSRYLVKRTGEKVFLECVQDMDHENMFWYRQDPGLGLRLIYFSYDVKMKEKGDIPEGYSVSREKKERFSLILESASTNQTSMYLCASSLLETGGGTQYFGPGTRLLVL.

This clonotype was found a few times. The CDR3 region has the DNA TGCAGTGCTAGAGATCCGGGACTAGCGGGGGCCCGGGAACAAGAGACCCAGTACTTC. This sequence encodes CSARDPGLAGAREQETQYF. The V call is TRBV20-1, the J call TRBJ2-5; 14 nucleotides agree with TRBD2. This CDR3 contains 19 residues. V gave up 0 bases and J gave up 2 bases; unmatched junction bases: 11. CDR1 is DFQATT, CDR2 SNEGSKA, per germline (reference sequence).

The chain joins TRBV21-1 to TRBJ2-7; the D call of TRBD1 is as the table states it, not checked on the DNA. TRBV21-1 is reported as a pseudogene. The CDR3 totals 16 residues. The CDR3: CASSKGYGTRTYEQYF. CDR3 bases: TGTGCCAGCAGCAAAGGATACGGGACACGGACCTACGAGCAGTACTTC.